The rows below give T cell receptor beta chains drawn from one sample of a study of blood T cell repertoires in COVID-19. Assay: immunoSEQ multiplex PCR; the TCRdb copy retains only in-frame clones and omits some. The top ten hold less than 10% of the sample, which has about 60,000 clones, less than 80% seen once. The sequencing sample was made of peripheral blood. These receptors were taken from a human donor in a cohort sampled during active COVID-19. CDR3s include the opening cysteine and the closing phenylalanine or tryptophan. D genes are given only for firm matches. Size tells how often a clone was seen (once, few, many) or the class of an expanded clone, and some rows leave it out.

CDR3aa	CDR3nt	abundance	d_gene	v_gene	j_gene
CASSYTGQGAEAFF	TGTGCCAGCAGTTACACCGGACAGGGCGCTGAAGCTTTCTTT	many	TRBD1	TRBV6-5	TRBJ1-1
CASSHSSGRVPDTQYF	TGTGCCAGCAGTCATTCTAGCGGGAGGGTTCCGGATACGCAGTATTTT	-	TRBD2	TRBV27	TRBJ2-3
CASSLVVQGLSSNTGELFF	TGTGCCAGCAGCTTAGTCGTCCAGGGTCTATCCTCCAACACCGGGGAGCTGTTTTTT	-	-	TRBV7-9	TRBJ2-2
CASRLAGGYEQYF	TGTGCCAGCCGATTAGCGGGGGGCTACGAGCAGTACTTC	-	TRBD2	TRBV7-9	TRBJ2-7
CASSLLGQPYGYTF	TGTGCCAGCAGTCTGCTCGGACAGCCCTATGGCTACACCTTC	-	-	TRBV27	TRBJ1-2
CASSYSRGAYEQYF	TGTGCCAGCAGTTACTCTCGGGGGGCCTACGAGCAGTACTTC	-	TRBD2	TRBV6-5	TRBJ2-7
CATSDSSGTSQPQHF	TGTGCCACCAGTGATTCCTCCGGGACAAGCCAGCCCCAGCATTTT	-	-	TRBV24-1	TRBJ1-5
CAWSSLAAVTDTQYF	TGTGCCTGGAGTAGTCTAGCGGCGGTCACAGATACGCAGTATTTT	-	TRBD2	TRBV30	TRBJ2-3
CASSFGTSGIPYNEQFF	TGTGCCAGCAGCTTTGGGACTAGCGGGATCCCCTACAATGAGCAGTTCTTC	-	TRBD2	TRBV7-3	TRBJ2-1
CASSLEGLGGYNEQFF	TGTGCCAGCAGCTTGGAAGGTCTAGGGGGTTACAATGAGCAGTTCTTC	-	-	TRBV5-4	TRBJ2-1
CATSAESILNRDTQYF	TGTGCCACCAGTGCGGAATCCATCCTCAACAGGGATACGCAGTATTTT	few	-	TRBV24-1	TRBJ2-3
CASSLPGRGLASGYTF	TGTGCCAGCAGCTTACCAGGGCGAGGTTTAGCCTCTGGCTACACCTTC	-	-	TRBV5-4	TRBJ1-2
CASSLVGDGNSPLHF	TGCGCCAGCAGCTTGGTAGGGGATGGTAATTCACCCCTCCACTTT	-	-	TRBV5-1	TRBJ1-6
CASKENSGIFYNEQFF	TGTGCCTCTAAGGAAAATAGCGGGATCTTCTACAATGAGCAGTTCTTC	-	TRBD2	TRBV19	TRBJ2-1
CASSSASGANTGELFF	TGCGCCAGCAGCTCTGCTAGCGGAGCGAACACCGGGGAGCTGTTTTTT	-	TRBD2	TRBV5-1	TRBJ2-2
CASSPGAFPEKLFF	TGTGCCAGCAGCCCGGGAGCATTCCCAGAAAAACTGTTTTTT	-	-	TRBV7-2	TRBJ1-4
CASRTTSSVKQYF	TGTGCCAGCAGAACCACATCTAGCGTAAAGCAGTACTTC	-	-	TRBV28	TRBJ2-7
CSASWGESAYNEQFF	TGCAGTGCTAGTTGGGGGGAGTCCGCCTACAATGAGCAGTTCTTC	-	-	TRBV20-1	TRBJ2-1
CATASGEGETQYF	TGTGCCACAGCGTCCGGGGAGGGGGAGACCCAGTACTTC	-	TRBD2	TRBV24-1	TRBJ2-5
CSARGRGEGAYEQYF	TGCAGCGCCAGGGGCCGGGGCGAGGGCGCCTACGAGCAGTACTTC	-	-	TRBV29-1	TRBJ2-7
CASSPLSAGQETQYF	TGTGCCAGCAGTCCACTGTCGGCGGGACAAGAGACCCAGTACTTC	-	-	TRBV28	TRBJ2-5
CASSIYLDTDYNEQFF	TGTGCCAGTAGTATTTATCTGGACACCGATTACAATGAGCAGTTCTTC	-	-	TRBV19	TRBJ2-1
CASSLLAGGPYEQYF	TGTGCCAGCAGTTTACTGGCGGGAGGGCCTTACGAGCAGTACTTC	-	TRBD2	TRBV27	TRBJ2-7
CASSLNRAGRLNEQFF	TGTGCCAGCAGCTTAAATCGAGCGGGGAGATTAAATGAGCAGTTCTTC	-	TRBD2	TRBV7-3	TRBJ2-1
CSVMGGRWNTGELFF	TGCAGCGTTATGGGCGGGAGGTGGAACACCGGGGAGCTGTTTTTT	-	TRBD2	TRBV29-1	TRBJ2-2
CASRLRDRGLYDEQFF	TGTGCCAGCAGATTAAGGGACAGGGGGCTATACGATGAGCAGTTCTTC	-	TRBD1	TRBV7-8	TRBJ2-1
CARSLADRETQPQHF	TGTGCCAGAAGCTTAGCGGACAGGGAGACTCAGCCCCAGCATTTT	-	-	TRBV7-5	TRBJ1-5
CASSESTVAKNIQYF	TGTGCCAGCTCAGAGTCGACAGTAGCCAAAAACATTCAGTACTTC	-	-	TRBV18	TRBJ2-4
CATSRDLVVRNQPQHF	TGTGCCACCAGCAGAGATCTAGTTGTGAGAAATCAGCCCCAGCATTTT	few	-	TRBV15	TRBJ1-5
CASSWDRLPYGYTF	TGTGCCAGCAGCTGGGACAGGTTACCGTATGGCTACACCTTC	-	TRBD1	TRBV5-5	TRBJ1-2
CATTPGLADTGELFF	TGTGCCACCACCCCGGGACTAGCGGACACCGGGGAGCTGTTTTTT	-	TRBD2	TRBV19	TRBJ2-2
CAREKGTSGTYEQYF	TGTGCCAGAGAAAAAGGGACTAGCGGGACCTACGAGCAGTACTTC	-	TRBD2	TRBV3-1/TRBV3-2	TRBJ2-7
CASSSPQGQGGDTEAFF	TGTGCCAGCAGCTCACCCCAAGGACAGGGCGGCGACACTGAAGCTTTCTTT	once	TRBD1	TRBV7-9	TRBJ1-1
CASSGVAGGRRTQYF	TGTGCCAGCAGTGGGGTGGCGGGAGGGCGTAGGACCCAGTACTTC	-	TRBD2	TRBV2	TRBJ2-5